This T cell receptor (beta chain) was captured by sequencing in a study of OX40 agonist ivuxolimab in advanced cancers. This CDR3 comprises 15 residues. Trimming pared 6 bases from V and 3 bases from J, leaving 15 bases between. Germline CDR1 is MNHEY and CDR2 is SVGAGI. Some clones are missing from TCRdb's copy, which holds only in-frame ones; the method was immunoSEQ multiplex PCR. The sample yields 85,000 to 90,000 clones, roughly 92% seen once. V usage is TRBV6-5 and J usage is TRBJ1-5; D is uncertain. The sample here was CD4+ or CD8+ T cells sorted from blood, taken in a trial of the OX40 agonist ivuxolimab. This sequence was found in an adult with an advanced solid tumor such as melanoma, head and neck, liver or kidney cancer. CDR3 sequence: CASRRTTLPNQPQHF. The CDR3 bases are TGTGCCAGCAGGCGCACGACCCTCCCCAATCAGCCCCAGCATTTT.